This TCR beta chain was captured by sequencing in a study of CD8 T cells in Susac syndrome. Findings of the study overall: It was acknowledged in the study that the number of individuals who were included in its TCR sequencing and HLA analysis was relatively small.

This CDR3 spans 12 amino acids. V was clipped by 3 bases and J by 8 bases; unmatched bases: 1. A note on this clonotype: As yet, its antigen is unknown.

The RNA, about 0.5 to 1 ug, was put through reverse transcription using random hexamers. Amplification of TCR beta CDR3 by immunoSEQ multiplex PCR spanned 54 Vbeta and 13 Jbeta. In TCRdb, the immunoSEQ multiplex PCR reads were re-called with MiXCR into one record per CDR3 protein. The sample records 150,000 to 200,000 distinct CDR3 sequences, approximately 93% being singletons. The sample was CD4+ T cells from PBMCs. This TCR was recovered from a human donor in good health. The gene calls are TRBV12-3 or TRBV12-4 and TRBJ2-3; TRBD1 agrees at 8 bases. CDR3 coding DNA: TGTGCCAGCAGTTTGACAGGGGCTACGCAGTATTTT. It yields the protein CASSLTGATQYF.